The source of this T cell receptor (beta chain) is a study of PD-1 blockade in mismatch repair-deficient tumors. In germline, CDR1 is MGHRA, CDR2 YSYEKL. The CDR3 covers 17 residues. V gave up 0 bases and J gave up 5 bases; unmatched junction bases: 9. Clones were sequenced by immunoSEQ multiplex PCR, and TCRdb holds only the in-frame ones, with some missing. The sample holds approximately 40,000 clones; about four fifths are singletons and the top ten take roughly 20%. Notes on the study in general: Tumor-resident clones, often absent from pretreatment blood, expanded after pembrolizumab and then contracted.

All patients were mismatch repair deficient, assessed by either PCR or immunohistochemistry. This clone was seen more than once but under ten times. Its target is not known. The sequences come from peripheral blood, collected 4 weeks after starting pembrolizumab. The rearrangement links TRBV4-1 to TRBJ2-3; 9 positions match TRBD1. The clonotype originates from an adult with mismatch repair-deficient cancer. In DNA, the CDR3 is TGCGCCAGCAGCCAAGATATCGACAGGGGGAAGAGAGATACGCAGTATTTT. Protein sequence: CASSQDIDRGKRDTQYF.